This T cell receptor beta chain was profiled in a study of Ad26.COV2.S vaccination and SARS-CoV-2 variants. Assay: immunoSEQ multiplex PCR; the TCRdb copy retains only in-frame clones and omits some. The sample includes roughly 400,000 clones, 92% seen only once; the top ten take 1.5% to 2%. Per germline, CDR1 LNHDA and CDR2 SQIVND (reference sequence). Losses at the gene ends were 7 bases for V and 4 bases for J; bases not matched to a gene: 17. The CDR3 spans 18 residues. As to treatment: roughly 18 received Ad26.COV2.S at low or high dose, single or two shots; 5 received placebo; per-sample allocation not given. Material that was analyzed had been drawn on day 63 after the first vaccine or placebo injection.

This receptor was identified in a person between 18 and 59 years old who received the Ad26.COV2.S COVID-19 vaccine or a placebo. The specimen comprised peripheral blood, sampled in a trial of Ad26.COV2.S vaccine versus placebo. The rearrangement joins TRBV19 to TRBJ1-5; the match to TRBD1 covers 9 bases. CDR3 sequence reads: CASTTGTGYFLGNQPQHF. DNA for the CDR3: TGTGCCAGTACAACCGGGACAGGGTATTTTCTGGGAAATCAGCCCCAGCATTTT.